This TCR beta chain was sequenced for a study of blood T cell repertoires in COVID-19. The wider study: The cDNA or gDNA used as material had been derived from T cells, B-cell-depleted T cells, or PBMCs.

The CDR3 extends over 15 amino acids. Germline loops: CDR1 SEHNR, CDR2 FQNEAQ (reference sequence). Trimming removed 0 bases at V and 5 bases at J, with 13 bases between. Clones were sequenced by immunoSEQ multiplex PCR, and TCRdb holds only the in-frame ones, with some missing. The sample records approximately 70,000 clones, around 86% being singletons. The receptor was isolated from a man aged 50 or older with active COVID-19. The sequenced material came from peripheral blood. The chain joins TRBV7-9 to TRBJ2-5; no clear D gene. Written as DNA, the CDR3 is TGTGCCAGCAGCTTAGCGCGAAGCTTGAGGGAGACCCAGTACTTC. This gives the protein CASSLARSLRETQYF.